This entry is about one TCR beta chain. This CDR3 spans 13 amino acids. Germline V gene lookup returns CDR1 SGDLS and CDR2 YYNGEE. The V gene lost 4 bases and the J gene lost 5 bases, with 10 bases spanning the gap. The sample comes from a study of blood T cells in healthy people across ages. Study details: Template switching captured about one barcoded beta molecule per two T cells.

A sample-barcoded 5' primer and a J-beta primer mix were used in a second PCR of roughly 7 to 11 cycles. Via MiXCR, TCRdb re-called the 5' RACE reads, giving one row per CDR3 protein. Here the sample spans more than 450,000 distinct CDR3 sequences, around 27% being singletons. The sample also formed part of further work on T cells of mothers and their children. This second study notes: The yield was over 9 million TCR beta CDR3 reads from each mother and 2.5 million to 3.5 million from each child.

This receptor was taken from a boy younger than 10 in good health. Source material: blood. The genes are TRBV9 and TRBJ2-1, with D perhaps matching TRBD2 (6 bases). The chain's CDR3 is CASSKTSNNEQFF. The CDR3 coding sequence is TGTGCCAGCAGCAAAACTAGCAACAATGAGCAGTTCTTC.